The sequence of this TCR beta chain was determined in a study of T cells in Graves' hyperthyroidism and ophthalmopathy (dated by TCRdb to about 2019). Describing the broader study: Peripheral blood was sampled at the time of initial diagnosis, prior to any treatment. Following sampling, methimazole starting at 30 mg daily was given to hyperthyroidism patients, and high-dose intravenous methylprednisolone was given to ophthalmopathy patients. The roughly 90 discovery patients were divided at random into training and test sets in a 7:3 ratio. The paper describes TCR Vbeta CDR3 sequencing of about 140 peripheral blood samples, made up of fewer than 50 ophthalmopathy patients, approximately 76 hyperthyroidism patients and 17 progressor patients. TCR V-J signatures able to tell the groups apart were searched for in a discovery cohort of 95 or so patients, of whom about 40 had Graves' ophthalmopathy and more than 55 had stable Graves' hyperthyroidism. In addition, the study compared T-cell repertoires in thyroid tissue and in blood from six Graves' hyperthyroidism patients. Prospective prediction of ophthalmopathy was tested in an independent validation cohort consisting of under 20 hyperthyroidism patients and 15 to 17 patients who later progressed to ophthalmopathy. Paper-wide results and their limitations: A 13 V-J signature model separated ophthalmopathy from stable hyperthyroidism, with around 90% sensitivity and about 81% specificity in cross-validation and 80%/75% in testing. In validation, progression to ophthalmopathy was predicted by the model with approximately 67% sensitivity and 72% to 80% specificity, a median of approximately 7.1 months before onset. Sample size was not statistically predetermined, and blinding of investigators to group allocation was not performed. Most expanded thyroid clonotypes (frequency above 0.001) were also detected in blood, suggesting blood repertoires may reflect thyroid immune responses.

Stable Graves' hyperthyroidism was defined as no progression to ophthalmopathy during 18 months of follow-up. Hyperthyroidism patients were newly diagnosed, had a disease duration of under 2 months, and were aged 18 to 65 years. The study excluded patients with uncontrolled infections, other autoimmune diseases, pregnancy or lactation. Diagnoses were based on clinical symptoms, serum thyroxine and TRAb, thyroid ultrasound and orbital computed tomography. PBMCs were isolated from more than 9 ml of fresh peripheral blood by Ficoll-Paque density gradient centrifugation. Total RNA was extracted with Trizol reagent, and quality was checked on an Agilent 2100 Bioanalyzer. To note about this clonotype: The antigen this receptor binds is unknown. No quality values exist for individual bases; no much larger clone is one base distant.

Reading the germline V gene gives CDR1 SGHDN and CDR2 FVKESK. Cut back by 4 bases and 4 bases, the V and J ends lie 13 bases apart. From cysteine to phenylalanine, the CDR3 is 14 amino acids long. Just the 42-base CDR3 DNA is kept, in frame starting at base 1. The TCR beta CDR3 regions were amplified from the RNA transcripts. The first round of RT-PCR for the TCR CDR3 was performed with the HTBI primer set and the Qiagen OneStep RT-PCR kit. Libraries were constructed in a second round of multiplex PCR, after which size selection and purification were carried out. The libraries were sequenced on an Illumina HiSeq2000 using paired-end 100 bp reads. As for the authors' bioinformatics: SOAPnuke was used to process the raw data, throwing out any read that contained adapters or uncalled bases, had a mean Phred below 15, or lacked an exact constant-primer or identifier match. High-quality paired reads were merged using COPE v1.2.5, and each unique nucleotide sequence was defined as a clonotype. MiTCR v1.1 was used to align the clonotypes against IMGT TRBV, TRBD and TRBJ reference segments. Analysis was restricted to V-J combinations with a frequency above 0.0001, which covered 99.2% of repertoires. The TCS score was defined as F50 (clonal expansion) divided by E x V (chaos), with BLOSUM62-based TCRdist calculated between CDR3 peptides within each V-J. Welch's t-statistics and random forest reduced roughly 500 V-J features to 13, which were used in a naive Bayes classifier (R e1071). TCRdb passed the public sequencing reads through fastp at Q25 and MiXCR, retaining productive beta sequences. Entries are consolidated by CDR3 protein sequence, retaining the most common genes and DNA. Here the V and J calls rest on TCRdb's processing, not on the authors' analysis. The sample profile shows about 740,000 distinct CDR3 sequences; 11% to 15% of them were found once. 10% to 13% of the sample rests with the top ten.

The sequence links TRBV14 to TRBJ2-5; TRBD1 might be the D gene, on 5 matching bases. Source material: blood. This TCR came from a woman between 18 and 30 years old with Graves' hyperthyroidism. The bases are TGTGCCAGCAGCCTACTGGACACTTTAGAGACCCAGTACTTC. Translated, it gives CASSLLDTLETQYF.